Sequencing of this TCR beta chain was carried out in a study of shared clonotypes between healthy human individuals. Looked up from germline, CDR1 is SNHLY and CDR2 is FYNNEI. The CDR3 covers 15 residues. V lost 5 bases, J lost 4 bases, and 5 bases stayed unmatched. The assay was immunoSEQ multiplex PCR, and TCRdb's table has in-frame clones only and misses some. The data show about 1 million clones, with 65% to 80% seen just once and approximately 1.5% held by the top ten. Sequencing was performed on memory CD4+ T cells sorted from blood. Indicated subset: CD45RA-negative fraction. The sequence derives from a man between 18 and 29 years old in good health. The chain joins TRBV2 to TRBJ2-2; TRBD1 matches at 9 bases. For the CDR3, the DNA is TGTGCCAGCAGTCCGACGACAGGGGGCACCGGGGAGCTGTTTTTT. Its protein is CASSPTTGGTGELFF. The full variable domain, rest sourced from reference TRBV2 and TRBJ2-2, is EPEVTQTPSHQVTQMGQEVILRCVPISNHLYFYWYRQILGQKVEFLVSFYNNEISEKSEIFDDQFSVERPDGSNFTLKIRSTKLEDSAMYFCASSPTTGGTGELFFGEGSRLTVL.